The sequence of this T cell receptor beta chain was determined in a study of identical twins (dated by TCRdb to about 2016). About the full investigation: The study deep-sequenced TCR alpha and beta repertoires from monozygotic twins, unrelated adults of various ages and cord blood to test whether fetal clonotypes persist. To rule out contamination, replicate twin experiments were performed at different times with different library preparation protocols. What the research found in general, with its limitations: In beta out-of-frame sequences, excess twin sharing was weaker, because having fewer shared sequences lowered the signal-to-noise ratio. Invariant T cells such as MAIT and iNKT could partly confound zero-insertion analyses, although diverse VJ usage argued against such confounding for most clonotypes. Out-of-frame TCR alpha sharing in monozygotic twins was systematically underestimated by recombination models, whereas sharing between unrelated individuals was in agreement with the recombination models. Conclusions relied on cross-sectional statistical analysis, since the same donors could not be followed over many years. Compared with coincidental sharing between unrelated individuals, out-of-frame TCR alpha sequences shared between twins had an excess of sequences with low generation probability. Abundant cord blood beta clonotypes had fewer insertions, young adult naive repertoires showed a similar but weaker trend, and memory repertoires showed no such trend.

In its sample, this clonotype was seen a few times. What this receptor recognizes is not known. No base quality values were provided; no much bigger clone lies one nucleotide off. Library generation was performed with 5' RACE. The instrument given in TCRdb is Illumina HiSeq 2000. A universal primer binding site was introduced by template switching, and a unique molecular identifier was present in the final cDNA, enabling accurate counting of TCR cDNA molecules. Specific primers in the conserved constant-segment region were used to synthesize first-strand cDNA for TCR alpha and beta chains. To control for contamination, each cDNA library was double barcoded with a SMART-Mk sample barcode plus Illumina barcodes. TruSeq adapter sequences, together with Illumina sample barcodes, were added in two successive PCR steps. The Illumina HiSeq platform was used with custom primers to sequence TCR alpha and beta cDNA libraries. Per the source publication's procedure: Raw reads were processed with MiGEC to extract unique molecular identifiers, and MiXCR was used to determine CDR3 positions. Recombination models were inferred per individual with the repgenHMM and IGoR tools using an EM algorithm. The analysis of shared clonotypes was done with the tcR package in R, with sharing normalized by the product of cloneset sizes. To study raw recombination free of thymic and clonal selection effects, out-of-frame nonproductive sequences were analyzed. TCRdb reworked the public reads: Q25 trimming with fastp, MiXCR clone assembly, productive beta chains retained. Rows with one shared CDR3 protein collapse into an entry with the most common genes and DNA. TCRdb's processing, not the authors' own work, is the source of the V and J calls. Recorded for this sample are 1,800,000 or so distinct CDR3 sequences; roughly a third of them occurred a single time. Of the sample, around 0.3% is held by the ten largest clones.

In the germline V gene, CDR1 corresponds to SGHTA and CDR2 to FQGNSA. V sheds 5 bases and J sheds 0 bases, leaving 16 bases between their ends. Measured from the cysteine to the phenylalanine, the CDR3 is 16 residues long. Of all the DNA, just the CDR3 is kept, 48 bases in frame from base 1. Every donor was a healthy Caucasian. This receptor was identified in a newborn girl in good health. The chain is encoded by TRBV7-2 joined to TRBJ1-2; the D gene is perhaps TRBD1, on 6 matching bases. Sequenced: cord blood. The bases read TGTGCCAGCAGCCCACGGCGGGACACCGCTAACTATGGCTACACCTTC. This sequence encodes CASSPRRDTANYGYTF.